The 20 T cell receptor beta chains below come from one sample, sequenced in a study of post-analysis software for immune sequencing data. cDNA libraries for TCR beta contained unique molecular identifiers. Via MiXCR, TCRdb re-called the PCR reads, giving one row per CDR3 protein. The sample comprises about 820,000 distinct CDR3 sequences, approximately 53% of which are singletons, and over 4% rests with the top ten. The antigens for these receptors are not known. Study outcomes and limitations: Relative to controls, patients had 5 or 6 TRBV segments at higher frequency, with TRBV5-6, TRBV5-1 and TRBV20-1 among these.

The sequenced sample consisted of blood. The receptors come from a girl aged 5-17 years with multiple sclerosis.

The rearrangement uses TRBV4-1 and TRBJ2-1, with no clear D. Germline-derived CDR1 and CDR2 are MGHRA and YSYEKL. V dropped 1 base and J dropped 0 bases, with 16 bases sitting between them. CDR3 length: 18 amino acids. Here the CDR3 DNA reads TGCGCCAGCAGCCAAGTCGTACTTCCAATGAGCTCCTACAATGAGCAGTTCTTC. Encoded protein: CASSQVVLPMSSYNEQFF.

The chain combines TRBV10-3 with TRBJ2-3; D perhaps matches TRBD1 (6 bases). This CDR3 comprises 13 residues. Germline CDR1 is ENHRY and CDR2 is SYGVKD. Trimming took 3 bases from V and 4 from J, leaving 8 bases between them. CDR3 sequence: CAISEGQPDTQYF. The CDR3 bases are TGTGCCATCAGTGAAGGACAGCCAGATACGCAGTATTTT.

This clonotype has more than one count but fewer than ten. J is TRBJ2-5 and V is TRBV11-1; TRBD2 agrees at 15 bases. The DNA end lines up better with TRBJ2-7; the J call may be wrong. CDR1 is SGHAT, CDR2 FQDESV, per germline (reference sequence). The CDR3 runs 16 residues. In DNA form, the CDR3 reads TGTGCCAGCAGCCCTACGGGACTAGCGGGAGGTCGCGAGCAGTACTTC. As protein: CASSPTGLAGGREQYF.

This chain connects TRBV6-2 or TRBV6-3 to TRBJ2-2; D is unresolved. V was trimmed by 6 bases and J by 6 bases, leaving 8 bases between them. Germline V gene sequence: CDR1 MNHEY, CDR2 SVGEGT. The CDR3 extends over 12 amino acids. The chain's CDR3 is CASRRTAGELFF. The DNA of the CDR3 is TGTGCCAGCAGAAGGACCGCCGGGGAGCTGTTTTTT.

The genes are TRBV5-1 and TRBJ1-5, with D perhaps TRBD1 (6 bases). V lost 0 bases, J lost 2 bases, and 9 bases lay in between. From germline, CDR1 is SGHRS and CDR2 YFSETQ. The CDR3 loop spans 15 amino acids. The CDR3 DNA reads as TGCGCCAGCAGCTTGGCGGGGGCGCGCAATCAGCCCCAGCATTTT. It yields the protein CASSLAGARNQPQHF.

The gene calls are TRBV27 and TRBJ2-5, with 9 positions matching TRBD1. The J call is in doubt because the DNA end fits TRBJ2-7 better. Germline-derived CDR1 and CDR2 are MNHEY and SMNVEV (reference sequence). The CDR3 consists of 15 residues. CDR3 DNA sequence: TGTGCCAGCAGTTTAGGGACAGGGATAGGGTACGAGCAGTACTTC. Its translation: CASSLGTGIGYEQYF.

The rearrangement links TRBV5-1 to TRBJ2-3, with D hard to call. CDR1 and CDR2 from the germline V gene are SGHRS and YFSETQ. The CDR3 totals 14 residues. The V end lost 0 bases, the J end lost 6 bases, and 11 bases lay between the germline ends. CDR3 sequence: CASSLGLFGDTQYF. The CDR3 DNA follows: TGCGCCAGCAGCTTGGGACTCTTTGGGGATACGCAGTATTTT.

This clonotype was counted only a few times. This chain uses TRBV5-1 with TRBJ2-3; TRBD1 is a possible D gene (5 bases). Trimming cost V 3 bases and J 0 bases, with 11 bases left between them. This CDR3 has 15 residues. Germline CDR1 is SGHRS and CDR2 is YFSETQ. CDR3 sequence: CASSYQGISTDTQYF. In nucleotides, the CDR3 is TGCGCCAGCAGCTATCAGGGTATTAGCACAGATACGCAGTATTTT.

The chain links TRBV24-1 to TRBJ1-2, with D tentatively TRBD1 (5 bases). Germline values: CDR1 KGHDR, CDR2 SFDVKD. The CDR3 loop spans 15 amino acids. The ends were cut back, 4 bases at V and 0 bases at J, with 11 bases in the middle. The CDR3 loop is CATSEGDGANYGYTF. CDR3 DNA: TGTGCCACCAGTGAGGGGGACGGAGCTAACTATGGCTACACCTTC.

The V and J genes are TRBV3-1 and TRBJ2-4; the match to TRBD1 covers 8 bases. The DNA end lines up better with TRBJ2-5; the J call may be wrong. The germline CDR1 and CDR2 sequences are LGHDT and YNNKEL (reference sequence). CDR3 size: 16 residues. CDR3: CASSHLLGQGEETQYF. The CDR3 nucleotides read TGTGCCAGCAGCCACCTCCTAGGACAGGGCGAGGAGACCCAGTACTTC.

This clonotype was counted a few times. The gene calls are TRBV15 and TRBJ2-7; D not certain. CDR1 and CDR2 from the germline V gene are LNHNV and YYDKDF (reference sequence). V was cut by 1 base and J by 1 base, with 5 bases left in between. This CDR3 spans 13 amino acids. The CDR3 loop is CATSRAQSYEQYF. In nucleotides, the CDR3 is TGTGCCACCAGCAGAGCCCAGTCCTACGAGCAGTACTTC.

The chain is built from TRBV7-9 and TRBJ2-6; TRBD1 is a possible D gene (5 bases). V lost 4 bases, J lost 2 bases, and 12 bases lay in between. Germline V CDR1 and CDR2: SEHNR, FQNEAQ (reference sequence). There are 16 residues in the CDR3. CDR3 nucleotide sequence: TGTGCCAGCAGCTCGTATAAGGGGACTGGGGCCAACGTCCTGACTTTC. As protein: CASSSYKGTGANVLTF.

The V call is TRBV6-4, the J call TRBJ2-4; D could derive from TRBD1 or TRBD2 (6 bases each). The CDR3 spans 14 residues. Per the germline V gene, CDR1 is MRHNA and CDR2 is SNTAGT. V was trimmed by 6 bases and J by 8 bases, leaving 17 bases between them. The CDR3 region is CASRKGGPGDIQYF. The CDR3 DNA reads TGTGCCAGCAGAAAGGGGGGTCCGGGGGACATTCAGTACTTC.

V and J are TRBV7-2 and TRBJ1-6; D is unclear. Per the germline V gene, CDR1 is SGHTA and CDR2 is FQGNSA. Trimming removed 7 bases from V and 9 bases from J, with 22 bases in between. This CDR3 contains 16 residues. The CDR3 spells CASNHLRAGSGSPLHF. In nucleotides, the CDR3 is TGTGCCAGCAACCACCTTCGCGCGGGGTCCGGTTCACCCCTCCACTTT.

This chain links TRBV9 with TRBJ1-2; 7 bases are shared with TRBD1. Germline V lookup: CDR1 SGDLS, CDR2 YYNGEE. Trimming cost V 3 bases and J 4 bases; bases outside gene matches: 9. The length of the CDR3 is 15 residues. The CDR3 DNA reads TGTGCCAGCAGCGCCGGGACAGCTGTTGGCTATGGCTACACCTTC. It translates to CASSAGTAVGYGYTF.

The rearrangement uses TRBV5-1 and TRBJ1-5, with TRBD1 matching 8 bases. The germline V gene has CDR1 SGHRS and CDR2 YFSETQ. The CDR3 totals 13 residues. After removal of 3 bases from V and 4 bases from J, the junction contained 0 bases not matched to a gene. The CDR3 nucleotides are TGCGCCAGCAGCTGGGACAGGAATCAGCCCCAGCATTTT. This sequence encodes CASSWDRNQPQHF.

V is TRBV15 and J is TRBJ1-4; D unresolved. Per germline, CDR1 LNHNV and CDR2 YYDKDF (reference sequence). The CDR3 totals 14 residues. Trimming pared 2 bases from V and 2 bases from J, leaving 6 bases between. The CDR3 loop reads CATSRRDTNEKLFF. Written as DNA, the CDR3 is TGTGCCACCAGCAGAAGGGATACTAATGAAAAACTGTTTTTT.

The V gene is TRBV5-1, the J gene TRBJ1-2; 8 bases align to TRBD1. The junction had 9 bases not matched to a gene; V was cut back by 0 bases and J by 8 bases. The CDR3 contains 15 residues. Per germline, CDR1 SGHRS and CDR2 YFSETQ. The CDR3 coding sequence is TGCGCCAGCAGCTTGGAAGGACAGGGCCCGGGGGGCTACACCTTC. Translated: CASSLEGQGPGGYTF.

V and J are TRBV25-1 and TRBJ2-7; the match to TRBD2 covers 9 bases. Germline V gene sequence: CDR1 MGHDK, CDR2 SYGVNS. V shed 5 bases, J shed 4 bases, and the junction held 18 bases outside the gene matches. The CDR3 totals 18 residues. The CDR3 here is CASSPSKGAGGPGYEQYF. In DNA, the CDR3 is TGTGCCAGCAGTCCTTCTAAAGGGGCGGGAGGGCCAGGGTACGAGCAGTACTTC.

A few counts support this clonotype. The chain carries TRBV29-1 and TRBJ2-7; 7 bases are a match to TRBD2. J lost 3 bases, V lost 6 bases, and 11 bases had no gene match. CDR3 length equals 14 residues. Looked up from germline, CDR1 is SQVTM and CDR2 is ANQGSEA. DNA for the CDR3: TGCAGCGTCGCTGGGCGGCGGGAGAGCTACGAGCAGTACTTC. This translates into CSVAGRRESYEQYF.